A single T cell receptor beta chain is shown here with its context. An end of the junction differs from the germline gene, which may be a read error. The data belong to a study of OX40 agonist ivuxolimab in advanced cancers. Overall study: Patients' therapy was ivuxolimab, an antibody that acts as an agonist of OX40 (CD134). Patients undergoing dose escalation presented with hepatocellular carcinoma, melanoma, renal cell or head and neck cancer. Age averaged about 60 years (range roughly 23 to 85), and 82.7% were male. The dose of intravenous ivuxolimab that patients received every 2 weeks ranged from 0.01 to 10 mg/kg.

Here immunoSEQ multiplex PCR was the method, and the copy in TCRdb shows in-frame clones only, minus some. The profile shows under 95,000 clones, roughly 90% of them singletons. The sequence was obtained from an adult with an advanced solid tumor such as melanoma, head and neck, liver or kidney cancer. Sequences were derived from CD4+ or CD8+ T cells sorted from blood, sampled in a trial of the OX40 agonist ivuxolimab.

In DNA, the CDR3 is TGCGCCAGCAGATTGGCGCGTGACAGCTATTACGAGCAGTACTTC. Protein product: CASRLARDSYYEQYF. The V and J genes are TRBV5-1 and TRBJ2-7, with D maybe TRBD1 (5 bases). Germline values: CDR1 SGHRS, CDR2 YFSETQ. CDR3 size: 15 residues. Full variable domain (missing parts from reference TRBV5-1 and TRBJ2-7): KAGVTQTPRYLIKTRGQQVTLSCSPISGHRSVSWYQQTPGQGLQFLFEYFSETQRNKGNFPGRFSGRQFSNSRSEMNVSTLELGDSALYLCASRLARDSYYEQYFGPGTRLTVT.